Sequencing of this T cell receptor beta chain was carried out in a study of tumor-infiltrating lymphocytes in localized non-small cell lung cancer. Across the whole study: From each patient, both tumor and uninvolved lung, non-adjacent to tumor, were sampled.

Some clones are missing from TCRdb's copy, which holds only in-frame ones; the method was immunoSEQ multiplex PCR. The sample shows some 13,000 clones, less than 75% of them seen only once. Germline CDR1 is MNHNS and CDR2 is SASEGT. The V end was cut by 7 bases, the J end by 0 bases, with 12 bases between. The length of the CDR3 is 15 residues. Study-level points and caveats: TCR sequencing covered a subset of patients with enough tissue. Tumors had more T cell infiltration than uninvolved lung, per TCRbeta sequencing and CD3 counts. Different pieces of the same tissue were used for each assay.

Comment on this clone: What it recognizes is unknown.

The rearrangement uses TRBV6-1 and TRBJ2-2; D ambiguous. The sample consisted of uninvolved lung tissue not adjacent to the tumor. The clonotype originates from a human donor with non-small cell lung cancer. The CDR3 spells CASKPTRSNTGELFF. CDR3 bases: TGTGCCAGCAAGCCGACAAGATCGAACACCGGGGAGCTGTTTTTT.